The clone carrying this TCR beta chain showed up many times. The antigen is not known. The data were obtained in a study of response to subunit inactivated influenza vaccine. Study results and limitations: The study's authors posited that every seasonal influenza vaccination enlists few new T cells.

Each CDR3 protein is one row after TCRdb ran MiXCR on the RT-PCR reads. The sample contains about 480,000 distinct CDR3 sequences, about 25% of which appear only once. Germline V gene sequence: CDR1 SQVTM, CDR2 ANQGSEA. V lost 7 bases and J lost 0, with 7 bases in between. The CDR3 spans 13 residues. This specimen consisted of CD4+ T cells sorted from PBMCs, obtained around 5 days after vaccination. The chain combines TRBV29-1 with TRBJ2-6; D remains unclear. This TCR came from a man in his forties or fifties who received an inactivated influenza vaccine. CDR3 sequence reads: CSASVSGANVLTF. CDR3 DNA sequence: TGCAGCGCAAGCGTCTCTGGGGCCAACGTCCTGACTTTC.